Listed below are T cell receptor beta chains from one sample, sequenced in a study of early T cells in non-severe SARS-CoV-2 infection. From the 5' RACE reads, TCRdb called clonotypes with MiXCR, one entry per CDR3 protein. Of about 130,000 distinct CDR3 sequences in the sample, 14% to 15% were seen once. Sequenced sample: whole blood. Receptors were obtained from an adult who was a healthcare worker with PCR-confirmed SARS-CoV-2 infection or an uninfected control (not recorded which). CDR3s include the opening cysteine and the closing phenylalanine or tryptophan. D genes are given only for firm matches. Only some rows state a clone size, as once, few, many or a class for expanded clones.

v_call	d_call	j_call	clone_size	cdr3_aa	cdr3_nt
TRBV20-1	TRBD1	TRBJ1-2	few	CSAPTGTGDYGYTF	TGCAGTGCACCTACCGGGACAGGGGACTATGGCTACACCTTC
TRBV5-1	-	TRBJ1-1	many	CASMVDNTEAFF	TGCGCCAGCATGGTAGACAACACTGAAGCTTTCTTT
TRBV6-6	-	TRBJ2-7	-	CASRTDYEQYF	TGTGCCAGCAGGACGGACTACGAGCAGTACTTC
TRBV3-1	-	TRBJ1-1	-	CASSQDGWGAGNTEAFF	TGTGCCAGCAGCCAAGATGGTTGGGGGGCCGGGAACACTGAAGCTTTCTTT
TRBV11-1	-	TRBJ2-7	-	CASSFQRMGYEQYF	TGTGCCAGCAGCTTCCAAAGGATGGGTTACGAGCAGTACTTC
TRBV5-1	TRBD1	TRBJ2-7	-	CASSLETGAYEQYF	TGCGCCAGCAGCTTAGAGACAGGGGCCTACGAGCAGTACTTC
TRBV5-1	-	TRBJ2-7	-	CASSFGDGYEQYF	TGCGCCAGCAGCTTCGGGGACGGCTACGAGCAGTACTTC
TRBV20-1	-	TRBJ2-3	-	CSASGGPNPTDTQYF	TGCAGTGCTAGTGGGGGACCTAATCCGACAGATACGCAGTATTTT
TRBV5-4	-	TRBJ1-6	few	CASSLRSNSPLHF	TGTGCCAGCAGCTTGAGGAGCAATTCACCCCTCCACTTT
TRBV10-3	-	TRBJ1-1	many	CAISGGGTEAFF	TGTGCCATCAGTGGTGGGGGAACTGAAGCTTTCTTT
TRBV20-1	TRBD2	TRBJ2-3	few	CSGEGLAGHIDTQYF	TGCAGTGGAGAGGGGCTAGCGGGTCATATAGATACGCAGTATTTT
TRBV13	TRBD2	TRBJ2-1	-	CASSLRLGKGLAFTNEQFF	TGTGCCAGCAGCTTAAGGTTGGGTAAGGGACTAGCATTTACCAATGAGCAGTTCTTC
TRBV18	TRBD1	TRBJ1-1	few	CASSPRTGVQGTEAFF	TGTGCCAGCTCACCTAGGACAGGGGTCCAAGGTACTGAAGCTTTCTTT
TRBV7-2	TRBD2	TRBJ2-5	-	CASSKRGVYQETQYF	TGTGCCAGCAGCAAGCGGGGCGTTTACCAAGAGACCCAGTACTTC
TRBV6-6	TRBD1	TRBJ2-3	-	CGTGGHFTDTQYF	TGTGGGACAGGGGGCCATTTCACAGATACGCAGTATTTT
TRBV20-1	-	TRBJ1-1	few	CSAREARGDTEAFF	TGCAGTGCTAGAGAGGCTAGGGGAGACACTGAAGCTTTCTTT
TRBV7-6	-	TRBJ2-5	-	CVSSQGGNLETQYF	TGTGTCAGCAGCCAAGGGGGGAATCTTGAGACCCAGTACTTC
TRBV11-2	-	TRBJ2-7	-	CASSLGVGPTQYF	TGTGCCAGCAGCTTAGGTGTAGGACCTACGCAGTACTTC
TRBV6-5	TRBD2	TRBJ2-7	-	CASTALAGGLYEQYF	TGTGCCAGCACCGCACTAGCGGGGGGTCTCTACGAGCAGTACTTC
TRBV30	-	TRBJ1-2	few	CAWSVDRWHGYTF	TGTGCCTGGAGTGTAGATAGATGGCATGGCTACACCTTC
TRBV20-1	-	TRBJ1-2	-	CSSLREGYGYTF	TGCAGTAGCCTCAGGGAGGGTTATGGCTACACCTTC
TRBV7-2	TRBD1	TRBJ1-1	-	CASSTLPGDSRAFF	TGTGCCAGCAGCACCCTCCCTGGGGACAGTCGAGCTTTCTTT
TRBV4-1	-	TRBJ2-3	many	CASSQDPLGRTDTQYF	TGCGCCAGCAGCCAAGACCCCCTTGGTCGCACAGATACGCAGTATTTT